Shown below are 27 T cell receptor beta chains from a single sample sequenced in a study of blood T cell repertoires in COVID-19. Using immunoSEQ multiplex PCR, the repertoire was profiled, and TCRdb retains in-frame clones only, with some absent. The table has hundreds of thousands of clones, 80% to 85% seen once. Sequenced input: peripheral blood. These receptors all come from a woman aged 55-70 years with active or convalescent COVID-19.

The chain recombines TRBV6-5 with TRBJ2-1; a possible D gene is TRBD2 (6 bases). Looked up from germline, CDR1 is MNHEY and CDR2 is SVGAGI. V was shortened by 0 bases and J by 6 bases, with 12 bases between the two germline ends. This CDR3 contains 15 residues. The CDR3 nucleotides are TGTGCCAGCAGTTACTCGAGGCGGGGTCTCAATGAGCAGTTCTTC. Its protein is CASSYSRRGLNEQFF.

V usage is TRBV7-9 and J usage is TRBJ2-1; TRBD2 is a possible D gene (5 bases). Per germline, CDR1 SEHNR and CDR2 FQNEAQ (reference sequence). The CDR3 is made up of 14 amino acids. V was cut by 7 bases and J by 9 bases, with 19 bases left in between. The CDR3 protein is CASTLSELEAEQFF. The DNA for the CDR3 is TGTGCCAGCACCCTTAGCGAACTGGAGGCTGAGCAGTTCTTC.

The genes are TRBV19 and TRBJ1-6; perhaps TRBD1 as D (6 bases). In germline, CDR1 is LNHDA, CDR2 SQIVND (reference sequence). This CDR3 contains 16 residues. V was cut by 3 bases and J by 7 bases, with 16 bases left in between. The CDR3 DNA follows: TGTGCCAGTAGTATCCGGGACACGGGCAGGAATTCACCCCTCCACTTT. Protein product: CASSIRDTGRNSPLHF.

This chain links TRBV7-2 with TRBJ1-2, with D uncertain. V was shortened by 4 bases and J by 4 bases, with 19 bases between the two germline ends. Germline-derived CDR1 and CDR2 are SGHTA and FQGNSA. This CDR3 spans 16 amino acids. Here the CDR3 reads CASSSSYDTNIYGYTF. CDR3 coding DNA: TGTGCCAGCAGCTCATCATACGACACGAATATCTATGGCTACACCTTC.

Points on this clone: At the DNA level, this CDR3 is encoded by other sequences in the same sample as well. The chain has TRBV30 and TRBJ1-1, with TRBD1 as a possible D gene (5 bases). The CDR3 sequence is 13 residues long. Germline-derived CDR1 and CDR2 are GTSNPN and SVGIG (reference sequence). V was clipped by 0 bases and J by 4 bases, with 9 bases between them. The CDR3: CAWSVSGGTEAFF. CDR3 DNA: TGTGCCTGGAGTGTGTCGGGGGGCACTGAAGCTTTCTTT.

The CDR3 loop is CSVETGWEQYF. DNA for the CDR3: TGCAGCGTGGAGACAGGTTGGGAGCAGTACTTC. V usage is TRBV29-1 and J usage is TRBJ2-7; perhaps TRBD1 as D (6 bases). Germline CDR1 is SQVTM and CDR2 is ANQGSEA. The V gene lost 6 bases and the J gene lost 7 bases, with 13 bases spanning the gap. The CDR3 length is 11 residues.

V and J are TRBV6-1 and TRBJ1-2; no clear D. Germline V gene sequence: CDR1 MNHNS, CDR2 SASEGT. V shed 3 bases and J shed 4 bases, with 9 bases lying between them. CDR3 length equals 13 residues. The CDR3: CASSDDTIYGYTF. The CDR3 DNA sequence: TGTGCCAGCAGTGATGACACGATCTATGGCTACACCTTC.

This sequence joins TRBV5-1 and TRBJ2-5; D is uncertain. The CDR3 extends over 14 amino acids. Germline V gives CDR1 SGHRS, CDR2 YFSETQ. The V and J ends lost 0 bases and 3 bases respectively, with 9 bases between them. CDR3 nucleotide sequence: TGCGCCAGCAGCTTGGGCCCCCTAGAAGAGACCCAGTACTTC. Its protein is CASSLGPLEETQYF. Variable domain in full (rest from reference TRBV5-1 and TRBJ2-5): KAGVTQTPRYLIKTRGQQVTLSCSPISGHRSVSWYQQTPGQGLQFLFEYFSETQRNKGNFPGRFSGRQFSNSRSEMNVSTLELGDSALYLCASSLGPLEETQYFGPGTRLLVL.

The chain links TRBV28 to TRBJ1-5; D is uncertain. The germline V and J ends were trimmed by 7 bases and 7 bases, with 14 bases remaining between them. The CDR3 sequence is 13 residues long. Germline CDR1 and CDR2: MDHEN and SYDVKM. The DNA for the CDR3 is TGTGCCAGCAAGAGACACGGCCAACAGCCCCAGCATTTT. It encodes CASKRHGQQPQHF.

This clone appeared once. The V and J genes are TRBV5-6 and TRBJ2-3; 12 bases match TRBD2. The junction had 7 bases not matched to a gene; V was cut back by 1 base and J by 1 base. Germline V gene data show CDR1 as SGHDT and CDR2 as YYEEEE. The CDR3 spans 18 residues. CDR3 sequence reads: CASSLWLAGGPGTDTQYF. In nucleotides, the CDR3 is TGTGCCAGCAGCTTGTGGCTAGCGGGGGGGCCGGGCACAGATACGCAGTATTTT.

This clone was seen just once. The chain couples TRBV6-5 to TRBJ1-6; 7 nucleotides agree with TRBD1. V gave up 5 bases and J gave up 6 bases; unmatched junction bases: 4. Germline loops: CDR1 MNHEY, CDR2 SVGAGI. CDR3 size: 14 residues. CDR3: CASSPDRANSPLHF. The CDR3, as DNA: TGTGCCAGCAGTCCCGACAGGGCTAATTCACCCCTCCACTTT.

CDR3 nucleotide sequence: TGTGCCAGCAGCCTTGGACTAGCGGGAGGAAATAATGAGCAGTTCTTC. This codes for CASSLGLAGGNNEQFF. The V gene is TRBV3-1 (or the pseudogene TRBV3-2), the J gene TRBJ2-1; 14 bases are shared with TRBD2. J gave up 7 bases and V 4 bases, and 6 bases lay outside the gene matches. The CDR3 consists of 16 residues. The germline V gene encodes CDR1 LGHDT and CDR2 YNNKEL (reference sequence).

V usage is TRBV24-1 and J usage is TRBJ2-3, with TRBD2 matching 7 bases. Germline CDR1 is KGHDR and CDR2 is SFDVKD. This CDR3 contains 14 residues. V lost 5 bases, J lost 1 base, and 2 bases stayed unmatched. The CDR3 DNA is TGTGCCACCAGTGTTGGGGGGGGCACAGATACGCAGTATTTT. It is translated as CATSVGGGTDTQYF.

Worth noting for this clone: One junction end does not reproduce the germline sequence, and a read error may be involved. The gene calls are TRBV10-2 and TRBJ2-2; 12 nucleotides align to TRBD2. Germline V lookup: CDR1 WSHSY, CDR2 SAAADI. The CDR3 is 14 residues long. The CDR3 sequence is CASRSSGGAGELFF. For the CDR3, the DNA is TGCGCCAGCAGGTCTAGCGGGGGGGCCGGAGAGCTGTTTTTT.

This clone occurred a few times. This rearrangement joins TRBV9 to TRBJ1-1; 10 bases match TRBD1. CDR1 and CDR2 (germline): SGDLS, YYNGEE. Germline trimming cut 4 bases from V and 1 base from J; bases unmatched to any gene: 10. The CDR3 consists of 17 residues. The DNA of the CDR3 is TGTGCCAGCAGCCCGCACCGGGACAGGGGTAGGAACACTGAAGCTTTCTTT. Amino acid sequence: CASSPHRDRGRNTEAFF.

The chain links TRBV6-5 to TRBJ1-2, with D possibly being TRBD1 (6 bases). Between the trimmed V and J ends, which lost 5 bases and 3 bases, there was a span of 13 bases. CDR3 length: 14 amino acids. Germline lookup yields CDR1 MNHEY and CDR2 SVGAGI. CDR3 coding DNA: TGTGCCAGCAGTCCCCTGGGGGCGGACTATGGCTACACCTTC. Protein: CASSPLGADYGYTF.

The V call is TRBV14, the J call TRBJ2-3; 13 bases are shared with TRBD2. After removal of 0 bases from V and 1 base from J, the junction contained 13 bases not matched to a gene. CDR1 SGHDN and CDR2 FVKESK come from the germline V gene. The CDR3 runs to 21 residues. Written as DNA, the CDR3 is TGTGCCAGCAGCCAAGATCGGACTAGCGGGGGCGTACGCCAGCGCACAGATACGCAGTATTTT. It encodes CASSQDRTSGGVRQRTDTQYF. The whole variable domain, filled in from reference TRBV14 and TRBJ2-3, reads EAGVTQFPSHSVIEKGQTVTLRCDPISGHDNLYWYRRVMGKEIKFLLHFVKESKQDESGMPNNRFLAERTGGTYSTLKVQPAELEDSGVYFCASSQDRTSGGVRQRTDTQYFGPGTRLTVL.

The CDR3 nucleotides read TGTGCCAGCAGTGAAGCGCTGGCGGGAGATACGCAGTATTTT. It translates to CASSEALAGDTQYF. This chain uses TRBV2 with TRBJ2-3; TRBD2 is a possible D gene (5 bases). The CDR3 totals 14 residues. V was shortened by 0 bases and J by 5 bases, with 9 bases between the two germline ends. Germline CDR1 reads SNHLY; CDR2 reads FYNNEI.

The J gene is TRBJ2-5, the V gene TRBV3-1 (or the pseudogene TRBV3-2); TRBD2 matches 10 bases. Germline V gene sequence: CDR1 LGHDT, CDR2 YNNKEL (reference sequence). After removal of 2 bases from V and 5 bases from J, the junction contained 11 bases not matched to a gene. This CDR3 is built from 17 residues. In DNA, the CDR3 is TGTGCCAGCAGCCAACCTCCAAGCGGGGGGGGCCGGGAGACCCAGTACTTC. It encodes CASSQPPSGGGRETQYF.

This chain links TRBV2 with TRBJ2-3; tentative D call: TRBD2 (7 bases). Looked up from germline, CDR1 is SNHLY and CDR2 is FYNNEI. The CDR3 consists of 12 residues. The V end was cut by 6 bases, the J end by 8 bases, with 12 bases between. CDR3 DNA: TGTGCCAGCAGGGGGGGGGCTGGTACGCAGTATTTT. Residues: CASRGGAGTQYF.

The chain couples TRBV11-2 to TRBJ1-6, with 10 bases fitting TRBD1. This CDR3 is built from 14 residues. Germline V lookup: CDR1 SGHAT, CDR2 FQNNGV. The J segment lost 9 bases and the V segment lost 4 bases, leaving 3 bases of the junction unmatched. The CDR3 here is CASSSGQGSSPLHF. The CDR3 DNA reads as TGTGCCAGCAGCTCGGGACAGGGGAGTTCACCCCTCCACTTT.

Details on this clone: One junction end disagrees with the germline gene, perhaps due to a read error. CDR3 region: CASSITGAHDTIYF. The DNA for the CDR3 is TGTGCCAGCAGCATAACAGGGGCTCACGACACCATATATTTT. V usage is TRBV7-3 and J usage is TRBJ1-3; TRBD1 matches at 7 bases. This CDR3 spans 14 amino acids. Germline CDR1 and CDR2: SGHTA and FQGTGA.

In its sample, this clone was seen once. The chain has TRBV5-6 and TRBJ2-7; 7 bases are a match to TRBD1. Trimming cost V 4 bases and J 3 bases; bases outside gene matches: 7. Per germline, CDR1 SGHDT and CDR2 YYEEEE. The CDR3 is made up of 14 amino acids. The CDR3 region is CASSLRQGVYEQYF. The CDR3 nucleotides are TGTGCCAGCAGCCTACGACAGGGAGTCTACGAGCAGTACTTC.

This CDR3 is CASRQGGYGYTF. CDR3 DNA: TGTGCCAGCCGACAGGGGGGATATGGCTACACCTTC. The chain employs TRBV2 and TRBJ1-2; 9 positions agree with TRBD1. The CDR3 contains 12 residues. V lost 8 bases to trimming and J lost 5 bases; unmatched junction nucleotides: 3. Germline V gives CDR1 SNHLY, CDR2 FYNNEI.

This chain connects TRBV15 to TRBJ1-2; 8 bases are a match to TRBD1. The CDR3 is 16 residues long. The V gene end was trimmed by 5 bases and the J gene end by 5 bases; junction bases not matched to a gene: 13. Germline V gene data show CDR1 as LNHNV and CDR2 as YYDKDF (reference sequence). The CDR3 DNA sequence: TGTGCCACCAGCCCAACCCAGGGAACAGGGGGATATGGCTACACCTTC. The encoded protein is CATSPTQGTGGYGYTF.

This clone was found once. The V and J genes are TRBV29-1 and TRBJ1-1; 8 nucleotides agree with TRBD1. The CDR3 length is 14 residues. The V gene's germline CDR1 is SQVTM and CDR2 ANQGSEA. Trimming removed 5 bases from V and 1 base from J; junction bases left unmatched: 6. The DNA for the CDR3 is TGCAGCGTTTGGCCAGGGGGCCGGAACACTGAAGCTTTCTTT. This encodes CSVWPGGRNTEAFF.

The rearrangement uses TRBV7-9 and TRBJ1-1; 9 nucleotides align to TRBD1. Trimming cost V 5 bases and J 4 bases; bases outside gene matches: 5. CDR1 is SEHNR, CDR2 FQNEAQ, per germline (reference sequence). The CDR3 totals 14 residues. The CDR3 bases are TGTGCCAGCAGCGTGACAGGGGGAGTCACTGAAGCTTTCTTT. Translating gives CASSVTGGVTEAFF. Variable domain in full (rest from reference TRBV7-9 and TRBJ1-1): DTGVSQNPRHKITKRGQNVTFRCDPISEHNRLYWYRQTLGQGPEFLTYFQNEAQLEKSRLLSDRFSAERPKGSFSTLEIQRTEQGDSAMYLCASSVTGGVTEAFFGQGTRLTVV.